This paragraph reports one T cell receptor (beta chain). Germline values: CDR1 SGHTA, CDR2 FQGNSA. Trimming at V came to 1 base and at J to 4 bases, leaving 9 bases not matched to a gene. The CDR3 length is 16 residues. Authors' methods: Using reference gene primer amplification, nucleated cell counts were estimated. Using immunoSEQ multiplex PCR, the repertoire was profiled, and TCRdb retains in-frame clones only, with some absent. The V and J calls and clone size are taken from that table; D and trimming were inferred from the DNA. The table has about 210,000 clones, almost 85% seen once. The Seattle patients, enrolled during active infection, were followed longitudinally. This specimen comes from a study of blood T cell repertoires in COVID-19. In the study overall: Material from acute and convalescent COVID-19 was sourced from the United States, Italy and Spain. PBMCs, B-cell-depleted T cells, or T cells provided the cDNA or gDNA that made up the material.

Input material: peripheral blood. This TCR was recovered from a woman aged 70-85 years with COVID-19, enrolled during active disease. The rearrangement links TRBV7-2 to TRBJ1-1; TRBD1 aligns across 7 bases. The CDR3 bases are TGTGCCAGCAGCTTAGGGCCGGGGCAGGGGGGCACTGAAGCTTTCTTT. Its translation: CASSLGPGQGGTEAFF.